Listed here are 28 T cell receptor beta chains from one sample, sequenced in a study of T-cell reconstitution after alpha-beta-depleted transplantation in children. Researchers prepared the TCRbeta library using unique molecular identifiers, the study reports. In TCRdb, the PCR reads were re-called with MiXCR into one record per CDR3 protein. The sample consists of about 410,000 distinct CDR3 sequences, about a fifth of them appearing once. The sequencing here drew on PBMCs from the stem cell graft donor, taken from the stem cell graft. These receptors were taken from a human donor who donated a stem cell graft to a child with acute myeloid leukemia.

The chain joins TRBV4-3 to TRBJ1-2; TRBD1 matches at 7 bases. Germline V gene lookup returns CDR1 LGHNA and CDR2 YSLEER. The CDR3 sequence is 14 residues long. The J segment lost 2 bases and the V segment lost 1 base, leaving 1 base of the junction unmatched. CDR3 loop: CASSQARGNYGYTF. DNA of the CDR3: TGCGCCAGCAGCCAAGCCAGGGGGAACTATGGCTACACCTTC.

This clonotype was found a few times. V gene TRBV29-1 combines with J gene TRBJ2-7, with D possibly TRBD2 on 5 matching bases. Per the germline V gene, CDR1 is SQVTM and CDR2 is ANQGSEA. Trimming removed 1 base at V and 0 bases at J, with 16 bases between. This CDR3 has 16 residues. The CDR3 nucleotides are TGCAGCGTTGAAGGCAACGAGGAGGAGAGCTCCTACGAGCAGTACTTC. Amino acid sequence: CSVEGNEEESSYEQYF.

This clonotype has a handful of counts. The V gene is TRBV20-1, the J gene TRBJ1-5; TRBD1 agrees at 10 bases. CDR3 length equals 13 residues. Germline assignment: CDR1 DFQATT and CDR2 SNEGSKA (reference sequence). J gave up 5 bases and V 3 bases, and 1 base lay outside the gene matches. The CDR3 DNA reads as TGCAGTGCTAGGGGGACAGGGGATCAGCCCCAGCATTTT. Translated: CSARGTGDQPQHF.

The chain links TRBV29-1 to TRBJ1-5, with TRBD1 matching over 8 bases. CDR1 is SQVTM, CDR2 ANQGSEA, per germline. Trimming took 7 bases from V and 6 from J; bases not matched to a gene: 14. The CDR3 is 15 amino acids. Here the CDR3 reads CSALLDRGGSQPQHF. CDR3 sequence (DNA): TGCAGCGCCCTACTTGACAGGGGCGGGAGTCAGCCCCAGCATTTT.

CDR3: CASSLRVGENIQYF. The CDR3 DNA follows: TGTGCCAGCAGCCTCAGGGTTGGGGAAAACATTCAGTACTTC. This chain joins TRBV7-2 and TRBJ2-4; D perhaps matches TRBD1 (5 bases). From germline, CDR1 is SGHTA and CDR2 FQGNSA. With 5 bases removed from V and 5 bases from J, the gap between germline ends came to 13 bases. The CDR3 is 14 residues long.

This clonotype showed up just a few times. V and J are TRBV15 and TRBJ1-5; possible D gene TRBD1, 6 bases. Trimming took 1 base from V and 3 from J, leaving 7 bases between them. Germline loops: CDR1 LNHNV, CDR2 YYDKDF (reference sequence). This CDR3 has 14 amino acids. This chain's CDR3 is CATSRAGDNQPQHF. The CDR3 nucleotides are TGTGCCACCAGCAGAGCAGGGGACAATCAGCCCCAGCATTTT. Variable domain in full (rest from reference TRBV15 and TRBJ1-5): DAMVIQNPRYQVTQFGKPVTLSCSQTLNHNVMYWYQQKSSQAPKLLFHYYDKDFNNEADTPDNFQSRRPNTSFCFLDIRSPGLGDTAMYLCATSRAGDNQPQHFGDGTRLSIL.

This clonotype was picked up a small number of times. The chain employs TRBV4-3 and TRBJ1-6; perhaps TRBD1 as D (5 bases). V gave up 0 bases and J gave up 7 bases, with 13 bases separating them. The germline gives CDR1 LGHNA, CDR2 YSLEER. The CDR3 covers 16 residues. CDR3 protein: CASSQDTAGINSPLHF. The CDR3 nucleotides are TGCGCCAGCAGCCAAGATACGGCAGGGATAAATTCACCCCTCCACTTT.

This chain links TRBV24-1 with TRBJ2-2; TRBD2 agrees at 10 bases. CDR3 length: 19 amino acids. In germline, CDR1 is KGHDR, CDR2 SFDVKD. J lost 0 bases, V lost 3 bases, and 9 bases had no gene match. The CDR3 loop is CATSDPLTSGRTNTGELFF. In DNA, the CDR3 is TGTGCCACCAGTGATCCACTGACTAGCGGGCGAACGAACACCGGGGAGCTGTTTTTT.

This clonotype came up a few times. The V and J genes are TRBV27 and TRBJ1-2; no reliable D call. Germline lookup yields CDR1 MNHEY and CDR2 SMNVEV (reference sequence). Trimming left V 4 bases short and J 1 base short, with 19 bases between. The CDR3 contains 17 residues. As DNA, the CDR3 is TGTGCCAGCAGTTCGGACGCGTCCTCACTTTTTAACTATGGCTACACCTTC. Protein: CASSSDASSLFNYGYTF.

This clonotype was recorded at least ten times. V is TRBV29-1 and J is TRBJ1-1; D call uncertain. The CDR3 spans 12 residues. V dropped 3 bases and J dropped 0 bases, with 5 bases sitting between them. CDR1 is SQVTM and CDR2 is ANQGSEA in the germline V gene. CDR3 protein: CSVETLNTEAFF. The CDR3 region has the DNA TGCAGCGTTGAGACCTTGAACACTGAAGCTTTCTTT.

CDR3 coding DNA: TGTGCCAGCAGTTTAGGGCCATCAGCGGAGCAGTACTTC. Translated, it gives CASSLGPSAEQYF. The chain links TRBV12-3 or TRBV12-4 to TRBJ2-7; D ambiguous. This CDR3 spans 13 amino acids. Trimming pared 1 base from V and 7 bases from J, leaving 11 bases between.

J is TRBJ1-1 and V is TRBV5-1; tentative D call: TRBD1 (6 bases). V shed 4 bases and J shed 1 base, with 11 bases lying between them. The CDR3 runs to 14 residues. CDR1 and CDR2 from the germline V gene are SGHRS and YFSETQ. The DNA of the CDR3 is TGCGCCAGCAGCCGGGACATCGAGAACACTGAAGCTTTCTTT. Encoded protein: CASSRDIENTEAFF.

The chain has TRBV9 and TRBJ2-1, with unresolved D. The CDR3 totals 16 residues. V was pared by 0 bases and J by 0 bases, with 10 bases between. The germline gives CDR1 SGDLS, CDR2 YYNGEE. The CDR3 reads CASSVGSTSSYNEQFF. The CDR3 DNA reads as TGTGCCAGCAGCGTAGGATCGACGAGCTCCTACAATGAGCAGTTCTTC.

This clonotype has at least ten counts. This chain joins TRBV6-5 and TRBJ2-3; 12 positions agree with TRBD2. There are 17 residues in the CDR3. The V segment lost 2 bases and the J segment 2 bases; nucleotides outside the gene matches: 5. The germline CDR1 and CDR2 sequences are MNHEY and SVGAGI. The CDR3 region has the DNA TGTGCCAGCAGTTACGGGCTAGCGGGAGGGAACACAGATACGCAGTATTTT. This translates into CASSYGLAGGNTDTQYF.

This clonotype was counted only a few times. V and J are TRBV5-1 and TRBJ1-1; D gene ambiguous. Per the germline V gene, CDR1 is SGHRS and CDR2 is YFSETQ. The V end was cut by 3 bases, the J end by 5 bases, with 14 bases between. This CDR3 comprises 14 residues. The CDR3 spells CASSSEFLGTEAFF. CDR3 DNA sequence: TGCGCCAGCAGCTCCGAGTTCCTAGGGACTGAAGCTTTCTTT. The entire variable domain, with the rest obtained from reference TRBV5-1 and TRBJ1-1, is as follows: KAGVTQTPRYLIKTRGQQVTLSCSPISGHRSVSWYQQTPGQGLQFLFEYFSETQRNKGNFPGRFSGRQFSNSRSEMNVSTLELGDSALYLCASSSEFLGTEAFFGQGTRLTVV.

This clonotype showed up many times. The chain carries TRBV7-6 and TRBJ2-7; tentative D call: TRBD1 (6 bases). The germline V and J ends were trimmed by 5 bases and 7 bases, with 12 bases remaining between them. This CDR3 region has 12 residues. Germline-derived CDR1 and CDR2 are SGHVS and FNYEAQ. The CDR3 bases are TGTGCCAGCAGCCTACAGGGTAAAGAGCAGTACTTC. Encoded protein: CASSLQGKEQYF.

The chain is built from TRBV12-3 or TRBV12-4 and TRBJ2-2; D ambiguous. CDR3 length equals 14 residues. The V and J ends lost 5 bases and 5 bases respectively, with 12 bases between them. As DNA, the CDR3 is TGTGCCAGCAGTCCCCCGGTGAGGACCGGGGAGCTGTTTTTT. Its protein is CASSPPVRTGELFF.

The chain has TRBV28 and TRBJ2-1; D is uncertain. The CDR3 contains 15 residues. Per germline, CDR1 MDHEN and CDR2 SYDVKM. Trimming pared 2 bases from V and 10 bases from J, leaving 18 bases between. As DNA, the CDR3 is TGTGCCAGCAGTTTAGATTCCCGCAGGTTGGGAGAGCAGTTCTTC. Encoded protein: CASSLDSRRLGEQFF.

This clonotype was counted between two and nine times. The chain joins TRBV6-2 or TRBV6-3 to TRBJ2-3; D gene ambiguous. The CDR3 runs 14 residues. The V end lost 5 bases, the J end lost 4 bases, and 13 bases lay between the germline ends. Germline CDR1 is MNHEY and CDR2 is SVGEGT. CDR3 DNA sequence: TGTGCCAGCAGTCTTCGGGCGTCTGCAGATACGCAGTATTTT. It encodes CASSLRASADTQYF.

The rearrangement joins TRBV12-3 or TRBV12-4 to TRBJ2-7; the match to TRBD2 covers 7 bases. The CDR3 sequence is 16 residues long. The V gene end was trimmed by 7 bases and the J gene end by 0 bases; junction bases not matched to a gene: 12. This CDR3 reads CASNKEGGLSSYEQYF. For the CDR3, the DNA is TGTGCCAGCAACAAGGAGGGAGGGCTCAGCTCCTACGAGCAGTACTTC.

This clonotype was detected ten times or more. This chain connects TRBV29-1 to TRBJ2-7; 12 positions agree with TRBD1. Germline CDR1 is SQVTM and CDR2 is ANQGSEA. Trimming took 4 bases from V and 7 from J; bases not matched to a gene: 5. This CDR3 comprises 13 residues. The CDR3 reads CSVARDRGQEQYF. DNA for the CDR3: TGCAGCGTTGCCAGGGACAGGGGGCAAGAGCAGTACTTC.

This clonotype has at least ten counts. CDR3 DNA: TGTGCCAGCAGCTTAGCGGGAGTGGCCGAGCAGTACTTC. Translating gives CASSLAGVAEQYF. This chain uses TRBV28 with TRBJ2-7; the match to TRBD2 covers 9 bases. From germline, CDR1 is MDHEN and CDR2 SYDVKM. Losses at the gene ends were 6 bases for V and 6 bases for J; bases not matched to a gene: 6. CDR3 length: 13 residues.

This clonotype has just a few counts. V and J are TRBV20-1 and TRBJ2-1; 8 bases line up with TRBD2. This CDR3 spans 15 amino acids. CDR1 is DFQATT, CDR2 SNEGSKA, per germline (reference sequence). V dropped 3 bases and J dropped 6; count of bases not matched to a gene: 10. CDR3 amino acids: CSASPLSGNLNEQFF. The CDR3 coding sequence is TGCAGTGCTAGTCCCCTTAGCGGGAATCTCAATGAGCAGTTCTTC.

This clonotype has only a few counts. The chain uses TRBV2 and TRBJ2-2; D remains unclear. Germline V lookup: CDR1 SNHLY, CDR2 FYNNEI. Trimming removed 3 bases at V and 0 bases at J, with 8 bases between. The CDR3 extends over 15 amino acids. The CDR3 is CASSEFTANTGELFF. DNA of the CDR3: TGTGCCAGCAGTGAGTTCACTGCGAACACCGGGGAGCTGTTTTTT.

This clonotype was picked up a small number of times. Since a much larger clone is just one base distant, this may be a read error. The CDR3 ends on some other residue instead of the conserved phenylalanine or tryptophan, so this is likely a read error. The CDR3 reads CASSFLGRTEAFC. CDR3 coding DNA: TGCGCCAGCAGCTTCCTCGGTCGCACTGAAGCTTTCTGT. J is TRBJ1-1 and V is TRBV5-1; D unclear. V shed 2 bases and J shed 4 bases, with 9 bases lying between them. Looked up from germline, CDR1 is SGHRS and CDR2 is YFSETQ. The CDR3 is 13 residues long.

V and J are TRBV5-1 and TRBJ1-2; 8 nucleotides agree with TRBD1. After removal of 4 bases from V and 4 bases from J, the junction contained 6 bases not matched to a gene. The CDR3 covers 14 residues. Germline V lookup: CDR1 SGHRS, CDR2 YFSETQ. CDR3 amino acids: CASSASGGSYGYTF. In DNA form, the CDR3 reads TGCGCCAGCAGCGCCTCAGGGGGCAGCTATGGCTACACCTTC.

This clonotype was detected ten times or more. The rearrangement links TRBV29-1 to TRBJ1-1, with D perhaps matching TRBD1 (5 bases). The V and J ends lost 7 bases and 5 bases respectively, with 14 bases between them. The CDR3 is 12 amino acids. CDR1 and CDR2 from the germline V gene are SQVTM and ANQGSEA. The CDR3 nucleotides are TGCAGCGCCGGGGCCCAGGGTACTGAAGCTTTCTTT. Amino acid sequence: CSAGAQGTEAFF.

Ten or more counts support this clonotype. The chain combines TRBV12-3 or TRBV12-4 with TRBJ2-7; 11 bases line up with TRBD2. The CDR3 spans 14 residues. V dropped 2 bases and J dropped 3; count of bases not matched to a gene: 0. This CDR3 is CASSLLAGGYEQYF. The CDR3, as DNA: TGTGCCAGCAGTTTACTAGCGGGAGGCTACGAGCAGTACTTC.